This T cell receptor (beta chain) is from a study of shared clonotypes between healthy human individuals. Findings of the study overall: A small donor pool kept down the genetic and exposure-history diversity that was represented.

Details on this clone: The target antigen is unknown.

This CDR3 is 15 amino acids long. Per germline, CDR1 MNHNY and CDR2 SVGAGI (reference sequence). J was trimmed by 6 bases and V by 5 bases; bases with no gene match: 8. It was into CD45RA+ naive and CD45RA-negative memory subsets that the CD4+ cells were split. Data came from immunoSEQ multiplex PCR; TCRdb stores just in-frame clones and leaves some out. The repertoire has over a million clones, about three quarters of them found once; the top ten carry approximately 1.5%. The gene calls are TRBV6-6 and TRBJ1-4, with 8 bases fitting TRBD1. The sample comprised memory CD4+ T cells sorted from blood. The subset here: CD45RA-negative fraction. The receptor was derived from a man between 18 and 29 years old in good health. The CDR3 bases are TGTGCCAGCAGTAAAATACAGGGGGACTATGAAAAACTGTTTTTT. Encoded protein: CASSKIQGDYEKLFF.